Shown below are 25 T cell receptor beta chains from a single sample sequenced in a study of chemoradiotherapy in HPV16-positive cancers. Only in-frame clones appear in the TCRdb table, and some are missing; sequencing was by immunoSEQ multiplex PCR. This sample has about 6,600 clones, with less than 85% found just once. Sample: tumor tissue, taken from a patient who underwent chemoradiotherapy. The receptor source for this set is a human donor with HPV-associated anogenital cancer.

The chain carries TRBV28 and TRBJ1-2; D unclear. V shed 1 base and J shed 6 bases, with 15 bases lying between them. The CDR3 has 15 amino acids. Germline assignment: CDR1 MDHEN and CDR2 SYDVKM. CDR3 sequence: CASSLSPAGSDGYTF. The CDR3 region has the DNA TGTGCCAGCAGTTTATCCCCGGCCGGGAGTGATGGCTACACCTTC.

The gene calls are TRBV5-4 and TRBJ2-3; 9 bases agree with TRBD2. This CDR3 has 17 amino acids. The V gene's germline CDR1 is SGHNT and CDR2 YYREEE (reference sequence). With V trimmed by 3 bases and J by 7 bases, 15 bases remained unmatched. Here the CDR3 reads CASSSGARRGGSNTQYF. CDR3 sequence (DNA): TGTGCCAGCAGCTCCGGGGCCCGGCGGGGGGGTTCAAATACGCAGTATTTT.

The rearrangement uses TRBV9 and TRBJ2-6; 8 positions agree with TRBD1. V trimming: 2 bases; J trimming: 0 bases; junction bases outside the gene matches: 10. The CDR3 is made up of 19 amino acids. In germline, CDR1 is SGDLS, CDR2 YYNGEE. CDR3 amino acids: CASSVRQGARSSGANVLTF. CDR3 nucleotide sequence: TGTGCCAGCAGCGTTCGGCAGGGGGCAAGGAGCTCTGGGGCCAACGTCCTGACTTTC.

The gene calls are TRBV19 and TRBJ2-2, with D possibly matching TRBD1 (5 bases). Trimming removed 7 bases at V and 6 bases at J, with 15 bases between. The length of the CDR3 is 14 residues. CDR1 and CDR2 (germline): LNHDA, SQIVND (reference sequence). Written as DNA, the CDR3 is TGTGCCAGTAATCAGGGTTTTGACGCCGGGGAGCTGTTTTTT. Its translation: CASNQGFDAGELFF. Full variable domain (outside the CDR3, taken from reference TRBV19 and TRBJ2-2): DGGITQSPKYLFRKEGQNVTLSCEQNLNHDAMYWYRQDPGQGLRLIYYSQIVNDFQKGDIAEGYSVSREKKESFPLTVTSAQKNPTAFYLCASNQGFDAGELFFGEGSRLTVL.

This chain links TRBV7-9 with TRBJ2-6; D not certain. V lost 5 bases and J 0 bases, leaving 5 bases between the germline ends. This CDR3 is 14 amino acids long. The germline V gene has CDR1 SEHNR and CDR2 FQNEAQ (reference sequence). In nucleotides, the CDR3 is TGTGCCAGCAGCGAGTACTCTGGGGCCAACGTCCTGACTTTC. Translated, it gives CASSEYSGANVLTF. The full variable domain, its missing parts supplied by reference TRBV7-9 and TRBJ2-6, is DTGVSQNPRHKITKRGQNVTFRCDPISEHNRLYWYRQTLGQGPEFLTYFQNEAQLEKSRLLSDRFSAERPKGSFSTLEIQRTEQGDSAMYLCASSEYSGANVLTFGAGSRLTVL.

The chain recombines TRBV9 with TRBJ1-2, with 10 positions matching TRBD1. The CDR3 is 16 residues long. The junction had 10 bases not matched to a gene; V was cut back by 4 bases and J by 4 bases. In germline, CDR1 is SGDLS, CDR2 YYNGEE. The CDR3 DNA is TGTGCCAGCAGCCCTACGACAGGGGGCACGGGCTATGGCTACACCTTC. Translating gives CASSPTTGGTGYGYTF.

The chain is built from TRBV2 and TRBJ2-5, with a tentative D call TRBD2 (5 bases). Germline CDR1 is SNHLY and CDR2 is FYNNEI. Trimming pared 3 bases from V and 1 base from J, leaving 12 bases between. The CDR3 contains 15 residues. CDR3 nucleotides: TGTGCCAGCAGTGACGGCGGACTCATCCAAGAGACCCAGTACTTC. Protein product: CASSDGGLIQETQYF. Drawing the rest from reference TRBV2 and TRBJ2-5, the complete variable domain is EPEVTQTPSHQVTQMGQEVILRCVPISNHLYFYWYRQILGQKVEFLVSFYNNEISEKSEIFDDQFSVERPDGSNFTLKIRSTKLEDSAMYFCASSDGGLIQETQYFGPGTRLLVL.

The chain couples TRBV27 to TRBJ2-7, with 7 bases that match TRBD1. V lost 9 bases and J lost 7; bases outside the gene matches: 15. Germline assignment: CDR1 MNHEY and CDR2 SMNVEV (reference sequence). CDR3 length: 14 residues. The chain's CDR3 is CASSEGGYLGEQYF. CDR3 nucleotides: TGTGCCAGTTCGGAAGGGGGCTATCTTGGGGAGCAGTACTTC.

This sequence joins TRBV6-6 and TRBJ1-1, with 10 nucleotides matching TRBD1. With 6 bases clipped from V and 4 bases from J, the junction kept 2 bases outside the gene matches. The length of the CDR3 is 13 residues. The germline V gene has CDR1 MNHNY and CDR2 SVGAGI (reference sequence). The chain's CDR3 is CASRWTGGTEAFF. In nucleotides, the CDR3 is TGTGCCAGCAGATGGACAGGGGGCACTGAAGCTTTCTTT.

V usage is TRBV7-2 and J usage is TRBJ1-1; D gene ambiguous. CDR3 length equals 12 residues. Deletions cut 1 base from V and 8 bases from J, with 8 bases between. CDR1 SGHTA and CDR2 FQGNSA come from the germline V gene. The CDR3 reads CASSLGSDEAFF. The CDR3 nucleotides read TGTGCCAGCAGCTTAGGTTCAGACGAAGCTTTCTTT.

The chain carries TRBV30 and TRBJ1-6, with D perhaps TRBD1 (5 bases). Germline CDR1 and CDR2: GTSNPN and SVGIG (reference sequence). Trimming took 3 bases from V and 7 from J, leaving 10 bases between them. This CDR3 has 13 residues. The CDR3 reads CAWSSSGNSPLHF. CDR3 in DNA: TGTGCCTGGAGCTCCTCAGGGAATTCACCCCTCCACTTT.

The chain uses TRBV28 and TRBJ1-2, with a possible D match to TRBD1 (5 bases). Trimming shortened V by 6 bases and J by 4 bases, and 21 bases separated the two germline ends. This CDR3 region has 16 residues. From germline, CDR1 is MDHEN and CDR2 SYDVKM. The CDR3 sequence is CASSSLGAGRTYGYTF. CDR3 nucleotide sequence: TGTGCCAGCAGCTCCCTTGGGGCAGGGAGAACCTATGGCTACACCTTC.

The CDR3 loop is CASRVQGDSTDTQYF. CDR3 DNA: TGTGCCAGCAGGGTACAGGGGGATAGCACAGATACGCAGTATTTT. The chain couples TRBV28 to TRBJ2-3; TRBD1 agrees at 8 bases. V gave up 6 bases and J gave up 0 bases; unmatched junction bases: 5. CDR3 length: 15 amino acids. Germline CDR1 and CDR2: MDHEN and SYDVKM.

This clone is a singleton in its sample. The rearrangement uses TRBV11-2 and TRBJ2-3; 10 nucleotides align to TRBD2. Germline-derived CDR1 and CDR2 are SGHAT and FQNNGV. J was trimmed by 2 bases and V by 5 bases; bases with no gene match: 7. The CDR3 spans 16 residues. Here the CDR3 reads CASSTLAGLSTDTQYF. As DNA, the CDR3 is TGTGCCAGCAGCACACTAGCGGGGCTCTCCACAGATACGCAGTATTTT.

This chain links TRBV19 with TRBJ1-2; no definite D call. Germline V gene data show CDR1 as LNHDA and CDR2 as SQIVND (reference sequence). Between the trimmed V and J ends, which lost 8 bases and 1 base, there was a span of 8 bases. The CDR3 is 12 amino acids. Here the CDR3 reads CASYSVNYGYTF. CDR3 coding DNA: TGTGCCAGTTATTCCGTTAACTATGGCTACACCTTC.

A few counts support this clone. The V and J genes are TRBV12-5 and TRBJ1-1; TRBD1 matches at 7 bases. The CDR3 consists of 17 residues. The V and J ends lost 2 bases and 0 bases, in that order; junction bases with no gene match: 9. From germline, CDR1 is LGHNT and CDR2 FRNRAP. This CDR3 reads CASGLFVRDSLNTEAFF. The CDR3 nucleotides are TGTGCTAGTGGTTTGTTTGTCCGGGACAGCTTGAACACTGAAGCTTTCTTT.

The rearrangement uses TRBV6-5 and TRBJ2-7; 8 bases line up with TRBD2. This CDR3 has 14 amino acids. V gave up 4 bases and J gave up 3 bases; unmatched junction bases: 5. From germline, CDR1 is MNHEY and CDR2 SVGAGI. CDR3 protein: CASSWAREGYEQYF. The CDR3, as DNA: TGTGCCAGCAGTTGGGCCCGGGAGGGCTACGAGCAGTACTTC.

The chain recombines TRBV5-1 with TRBJ1-2, with D unclear. Per germline, CDR1 SGHRS and CDR2 YFSETQ. This CDR3 is 14 amino acids long. The V end lost 0 bases, the J end lost 3 bases, and 9 bases lay between the germline ends. This chain's CDR3 is CASSLGWGYYGYTF. DNA of the CDR3: TGCGCCAGCAGCTTGGGGTGGGGATACTATGGCTACACCTTC.

The rearrangement joins TRBV2 to TRBJ2-7; a weak D match, TRBD2 (5 bases). Germline loops: CDR1 SNHLY, CDR2 FYNNEI. Trimming removed 6 bases at V and 0 bases at J, with 9 bases between. The CDR3 has 13 amino acids. CDR3 sequence: CASRNGISYEQYF. CDR3 DNA sequence: TGTGCCAGCAGAAACGGGATCTCCTACGAGCAGTACTTC.

The table lists this clone with a few counts. The V call is TRBV6-6, the J call TRBJ1-2, with D possibly TRBD1 on 6 matching bases. The CDR3 length is 13 residues. V was trimmed by 4 bases and J by 3 bases, leaving 9 bases between them. CDR1 and CDR2 from the germline V gene are MNHNY and SVGAGI (reference sequence). CDR3 coding DNA: TGTGCCAGCAGTTCTCGACAGGACTATGGCTACACCTTC. Protein: CASSSRQDYGYTF.

The rearrangement uses TRBV19 and TRBJ1-5, with 7 nucleotides matching TRBD1. J gave up 4 bases and V 5 bases, and 8 bases lay outside the gene matches. The CDR3 extends over 15 amino acids. CDR1 and CDR2 from the germline V gene are LNHDA and SQIVND (reference sequence). CDR3 nucleotides: TGTGCCAGTAGTGGGAAGGGGGCCTGGAATCAGCCCCAGCATTTT. The encoded protein is CASSGKGAWNQPQHF.

In its sample, this clone was seen once. The chain is built from TRBV5-1 and TRBJ2-1; unclear D gene. Germline V gives CDR1 SGHRS, CDR2 YFSETQ. V was shortened by 5 bases and J by 0 bases, with 6 bases between the two germline ends. The CDR3 spans 13 residues. The CDR3 loop reads CASSQSSYNEQFF. The DNA of the CDR3 is TGCGCCAGCAGTCAAAGCTCCTACAATGAGCAGTTCTTC. Combining the CDR3 with reference TRBV5-1 and TRBJ2-1 gives the whole variable domain KAGVTQTPRYLIKTRGQQVTLSCSPISGHRSVSWYQQTPGQGLQFLFEYFSETQRNKGNFPGRFSGRQFSNSRSEMNVSTLELGDSALYLCASSQSSYNEQFFGPGTRLTVL.

This rearrangement joins TRBV4-1 to TRBJ1-4, with D possibly matching TRBD1 (6 bases). Trimming removed 4 bases at V and 5 bases at J, with 20 bases between. The CDR3 covers 17 residues. Germline V lookup: CDR1 MGHRA, CDR2 YSYEKL. In DNA, the CDR3 is TGCGCCAGCAGCCGGTTAATACGGGACACCCCAAATGAAAAACTGTTTTTT. Its protein is CASSRLIRDTPNEKLFF.

This chain connects TRBV27 to TRBJ2-6; 8 positions match TRBD1. With 5 bases clipped from V and 4 bases from J, the junction kept 7 bases outside the gene matches. The V gene's germline CDR1 is MNHEY and CDR2 SMNVEV (reference sequence). The CDR3 is 16 amino acids. The CDR3 loop reads CASSAQGAAGANVLTF. Written as DNA, the CDR3 is TGTGCCAGCAGTGCGCAGGGGGCGGCCGGGGCCAACGTCCTGACTTTC.

The rearrangement links TRBV7-2 to TRBJ2-7, with 8 nucleotides matching TRBD2. The CDR3 has 14 residues. With V trimmed by 7 bases and J by 5 bases, 10 bases remained unmatched. Germline V gene lookup returns CDR1 SGHTA and CDR2 FQGNSA. This CDR3 is CASNPGLGIHEQYF. The CDR3 nucleotides read TGTGCCAGCAACCCGGGACTAGGGATCCACGAGCAGTACTTC.